One sample yielded the 28 T cell receptor beta chains listed below, sequenced in a study of cytomegalovirus exposure and HLA in healthy donors. The PCR used 60 Vbeta and 13 Jbeta primers. Measured with immunoSEQ multiplex PCR; TCRdb has only the in-frame clones, and not every one. The sample lists about 87,000 clones, roughly 70% occurring once. Sequencing was carried out using PBMCs. The receptor source for this set is a man aged 30 to 39 in good health and CMV-seropositive.

This clone was observed once. The gene calls are TRBV5-1 and TRBJ1-4; TRBD1 matches 7 bases. The V gene's germline CDR1 is SGHRS and CDR2 YFSETQ. There are 12 residues in the CDR3. V lost 0 bases, J lost 12 bases, and 2 bases stayed unmatched. CDR3 in DNA: TGCGCCAGCAGCTTGGGAGGGACAGAACTGTTTTTT. Residues: CASSLGGTELFF.

This clone was counted only a few times. The junction does not match germline at one end; this may be a read error. The V call is TRBV7-7, the J call TRBJ2-7; D possibly corresponds to TRBD1 (6 bases). The CDR3 has 15 residues. From germline, CDR1 is SSHAT and CDR2 FNYEAQ (reference sequence). CDR3 sequence (DNA): TGTGCTAGCAGCTCCAACAGGGCCCCCCCAGGCGAGCAGTACTTC. Translated: CASSSNRAPPGEQYF.

This clone was seen only a few times. The J gene is TRBJ2-1, the V gene TRBV21-1; the tabulated D call, TRBD2, remains unverified against the DNA. TRBV21-1 represents a pseudogene. This CDR3 comprises 15 residues. CDR3 protein: CASSKGIAGSDEQFF. The CDR3 DNA is TGTGCCAGCAGCAAAGGGATAGCGGGGTCTGATGAGCAGTTCTTC.

This rearrangement joins TRBV5-8 to TRBJ1-1; the match to TRBD1 covers 8 bases. Germline lookup yields CDR1 SGHTS and CDR2 YDEGEE. Trimming took 5 bases from V and 0 from J; bases not matched to a gene: 15. The CDR3 length is 18 residues. CDR3 coding DNA: TGTGCCAGCAGACTTTTCGGCGGACAGGGCGGTATGAACACTGAAGCTTTCTTT. It translates to CASRLFGGQGGMNTEAFF. The entire variable domain, with the rest obtained from reference TRBV5-8 and TRBJ1-1, is as follows: EAGVTQSPTHLIKTRGQQATLRCSPISGHTSVYWYQQALGLGLQFLLWYDEGEERNRGNFPPRFSGRQFPNYSSELNVNALELEDSALYLCASRLFGGQGGMNTEAFFGQGTRLTVV.

The gene calls are TRBV5-1 and TRBJ2-1; 14 bases match TRBD2. V gave up 4 bases and J gave up 6 bases; unmatched junction bases: 3. CDR3 length: 15 residues. Germline loops: CDR1 SGHRS, CDR2 YFSETQ. CDR3 nucleotide sequence: TGCGCCAGCAGCCGGACTAGCGGGAGGAGCAATGAGCAGTTCTTC. Translating it yields CASSRTSGRSNEQFF.

Only one count was recorded for this clone. This chain links TRBV19 with TRBJ2-2, with 7 bases identical to TRBD1. CDR1 is LNHDA and CDR2 is SQIVND in the germline V gene (reference sequence). The V and J ends lost 8 bases and 2 bases, in that order; junction bases with no gene match: 8. The CDR3 is 15 amino acids. CDR3 sequence: CASPLRGLNTGELFF. In nucleotides, the CDR3 is TGTGCCAGTCCCCTGAGGGGGCTAAACACCGGGGAGCTGTTTTTT. The complete variable domain, with remaining parts taken from reference TRBV19 and TRBJ2-2, reads DGGITQSPKYLFRKEGQNVTLSCEQNLNHDAMYWYRQDPGQGLRLIYYSQIVNDFQKGDIAEGYSVSREKKESFPLTVTSAQKNPTAFYLCASPLRGLNTGELFFGEGSRLTVL.

J is TRBJ2-2 and V is TRBV7-3; 7 bases map to TRBD1. This CDR3 has 16 amino acids. In germline, CDR1 is SGHTA, CDR2 FQGTGA. Trimming at V came to 5 bases and at J to 3 bases, leaving 9 bases not matched to a gene. This chain's CDR3 is CASSPQGGRDTGELFF. CDR3 DNA: TGTGCCAGCAGCCCCCAAGGGGGCCGGGACACCGGGGAGCTGTTTTTT. The full variable domain, in which reference TRBV7-3 and TRBJ2-2 provide the parts outside the CDR3, is GAGVSQTPSNKVTEKGKYVELRCDPISGHTALYWYRQSLGQGPEFLIYFQGTGAADDSGLPNDRFFAVRPEGSVSTLKIQRTERGDSAVYLCASSPQGGRDTGELFFGEGSRLTVL.

The rearrangement joins TRBV7-9 to TRBJ1-5; D is perhaps TRBD1 (5 bases). Germline CDR1 SEHNR, CDR2 FQNEAQ (reference sequence). The CDR3 is 12 residues long. Trimming took off 3 bases at V and 6 bases at J, with 6 bases between the two ends. DNA of the CDR3: TGTGCCAGCAGCTTGGGGCCTCAGCCCCAGCATTTT. Translation gives CASSLGPQPQHF.

J is TRBJ2-1 and V is TRBV7-8; a weak D match, TRBD2 (6 bases). From germline, CDR1 is SGHVS and CDR2 FQNEAQ. This CDR3 region has 13 residues. V shed 11 bases and J shed 4 bases, with 15 bases lying between them. The CDR3 protein is CASARRGYNEQFF. The CDR3 coding sequence is TGTGCCTCAGCGAGGCGGGGTTACAATGAGCAGTTCTTC.

The rearrangement joins TRBV6-1 to TRBJ1-3; no reliable D call. V was trimmed by 6 bases and J by 2 bases, leaving 8 bases between them. Germline V gene data show CDR1 as MNHNS and CDR2 as SASEGT. The CDR3 is made up of 13 amino acids. Written as DNA, the CDR3 is TGTGCCAGCAGAATTAATCCTGGAAACACCATATATTTT. Its protein product is CASRINPGNTIYF.

The rearrangement uses TRBV5-6 and TRBJ2-5; tentatively, D is TRBD2 (6 bases). The end of the DNA aligns better with TRBJ2-7, so the J call may be wrong. There are 14 residues in the CDR3. Germline loops: CDR1 SGHDT, CDR2 YYEEEE. As DNA, the CDR3 is TGTGCCAGCAGTTATATGGGACTTCTCTACGAGCAGTACTTC. The encoded protein is CASSYMGLLYEQYF.

The sample holds a few counts of this clone. The chain joins TRBV19 to TRBJ2-5, with TRBD1 identical over 9 bases. Trimming cost V 4 bases and J 4 bases; bases outside gene matches: 7. CDR3 length: 15 amino acids. Germline CDR1 is LNHDA and CDR2 is SQIVND (reference sequence). Written as DNA, the CDR3 is TGTGCCAGTAGTACGGGGGGACAGGGAGGAGAGACCCAGTACTTC. Encoded protein: CASSTGGQGGETQYF.

The J gene is TRBJ1-6, the V gene TRBV9, with a tentative D call TRBD1 (6 bases). The CDR3 consists of 15 residues. The germline V and J ends were trimmed by 3 bases and 10 bases, with 17 bases remaining between them. Germline V gene lookup returns CDR1 SGDLS and CDR2 YYNGEE. The CDR3 loop is CASSARGARDSPLHF. The DNA of the CDR3 is TGTGCCAGCAGCGCCCGGGGGGCGAGGGACTCACCCCTCCACTTT.

The chain links TRBV18 to TRBJ1-3; tentative D call: TRBD1 (5 bases). This CDR3 spans 15 amino acids. The germline CDR1 and CDR2 sequences are KGHSH and LQKENI. Trimming cost V 0 bases and J 2 bases, with 8 bases left between them. The CDR3 loop reads CASSPPSRAGNTIYF. As DNA, the CDR3 is TGTGCCAGCTCACCACCGTCCAGGGCTGGAAACACCATATATTTT. The full variable domain, completed using reference TRBV18 and TRBJ1-3, is NAGVMQNPRHLVRRRGQEARLRCSPMKGHSHVYWYRQLPEEGLKFMVYLQKENIIDESGMPKERFSAEFPKEGPSILRIQQVVRGDSAAYFCASSPPSRAGNTIYFGEGSWLTVV.

The chain carries TRBV29-1 and TRBJ2-7; 8 nucleotides align to TRBD2. Germline trimming cut 4 bases from V and 4 bases from J; bases unmatched to any gene: 12. Germline CDR1 reads SQVTM; CDR2 reads ANQGSEA. The CDR3 spans 15 residues. The CDR3 here is CSVVIAGRATYEQYF. As DNA, the CDR3 is TGCAGCGTTGTTATTGCCGGGAGGGCCACTTACGAGCAGTACTTC.

This chain connects TRBV19 to TRBJ2-2; D might be TRBD1 (6 bases). Between the trimmed V and J ends, which lost 4 bases and 3 bases, there was a span of 9 bases. The CDR3 length is 14 residues. From germline, CDR1 is LNHDA and CDR2 SQIVND (reference sequence). The CDR3 DNA follows: TGTGCCAGTAGTACAACAGGGTACACCGGGGAGCTGTTTTTT. Residues: CASSTTGYTGELFF.

V is TRBV6-5 and J is TRBJ1-1; 8 nucleotides line up with TRBD1. CDR1 and CDR2 from the germline V gene are MNHEY and SVGAGI. The CDR3 runs 13 residues. The ends lost 6 bases at V and 2 bases at J; junction bases unmatched: 2. The CDR3 DNA sequence: TGTGCCAGCAGACAGGGGGAAAACACTGAAGCTTTCTTT. This encodes CASRQGENTEAFF.

The chain joins TRBV9 to TRBJ1-2; tentative D call: TRBD1 (6 bases). Germline V gene sequence: CDR1 SGDLS, CDR2 YYNGEE. Trimming left V 3 bases short and J 5 bases short, with 14 bases between. This CDR3 spans 14 amino acids. CDR3: CASSGEGGLYGYTF. The CDR3 DNA sequence: TGTGCCAGCAGCGGGGAGGGGGGATTGTATGGCTACACCTTC.

The J gene is TRBJ2-3, the V gene TRBV28; weak D call: TRBD1 (6 bases). The CDR3 is made up of 15 amino acids. Trimming left V 7 bases short and J 2 bases short, with 16 bases between. In germline, CDR1 is MDHEN, CDR2 SYDVKM. The CDR3, as DNA: TGTGCCAGCACTACTGTCAGACAGGACACAGATACGCAGTATTTT. Amino acid sequence: CASTTVRQDTDTQYF.

The chain carries TRBV19 and TRBJ2-7; TRBD2 matches at 10 bases. The V segment lost 7 bases and the J segment 3 bases; nucleotides outside the gene matches: 6. Germline CDR1 is LNHDA and CDR2 is SQIVND (reference sequence). The CDR3 has 14 amino acids. The CDR3 sequence is CASKGASGSYEQYF. The CDR3 DNA is TGTGCCAGTAAAGGGGCTAGCGGGAGCTACGAGCAGTACTTC.

V gene TRBV5-1 combines with J gene TRBJ1-2; TRBD1 matches 8 bases. The CDR3 spans 15 residues. Germline V gene data show CDR1 as SGHRS and CDR2 as YFSETQ. V lost 4 bases, J lost 4 bases, and 9 bases stayed unmatched. The chain's CDR3 is CASSLTAGGPYGYTF. For the CDR3, the DNA is TGCGCCAGCAGCCTGACCGCAGGGGGCCCCTATGGCTACACCTTC. The full variable domain, rest sourced from reference TRBV5-1 and TRBJ1-2, is KAGVTQTPRYLIKTRGQQVTLSCSPISGHRSVSWYQQTPGQGLQFLFEYFSETQRNKGNFPGRFSGRQFSNSRSEMNVSTLELGDSALYLCASSLTAGGPYGYTFGSGTRLTVV.

This chain joins TRBV29-1 and TRBJ1-1, with 7 positions matching TRBD1. The ends lost 7 bases at V and 3 bases at J; junction bases unmatched: 8. From germline, CDR1 is SQVTM and CDR2 ANQGSEA. The CDR3 totals 13 residues. CDR3 in DNA: TGCAGCGCCCTGACAGGGCAGGACACTGAAGCTTTCTTT. Translation gives CSALTGQDTEAFF.

The chain has TRBV5-1 and TRBJ2-2, with D uncertain. The V end lost 0 bases, the J end lost 2 bases, and 8 bases lay between the germline ends. There are 15 residues in the CDR3. Germline V CDR1 and CDR2: SGHRS, YFSETQ. This chain's CDR3 is CASSLDLLNTGELFF. Written as DNA, the CDR3 is TGCGCCAGCAGCTTGGATCTTCTAAACACCGGGGAGCTGTTTTTT.

The chain has TRBV15 and TRBJ1-1, with D possibly matching TRBD1 (6 bases). Germline V lookup: CDR1 LNHNV, CDR2 YYDKDF (reference sequence). Deletions cut 0 bases from V and 2 bases from J, with 10 bases between. The CDR3 length is 15 residues. Written as DNA, the CDR3 is TGTGCCACCAGCAGAGATAAAGGGGGAAACACTGAAGCTTTCTTT. The encoded protein is CATSRDKGGNTEAFF.

This chain uses TRBV28 with TRBJ1-2, with TRBD1 as a possible D gene (5 bases). V lost 5 bases and J 4 bases, leaving 8 bases between the germline ends. The CDR3 runs to 12 residues. CDR1 is MDHEN, CDR2 SYDVKM, per germline. DNA for the CDR3: TGTGCCAGCAGTCGGGGGATCTATGGCTACACCTTC. Amino acid sequence: CASSRGIYGYTF.

This chain joins TRBV7-9 and TRBJ2-7, with TRBD1 matching 10 bases. With 1 base clipped from V and 4 bases from J, the junction kept 4 bases outside the gene matches. The CDR3 sequence is 15 residues long. Germline CDR1 and CDR2: SEHNR and FQNEAQ (reference sequence). In DNA form, the CDR3 reads TGTGCCAGCAGCTTAGAACCGGGACAGGGGTACGAGCAGTACTTC. Encoded protein: CASSLEPGQGYEQYF.

The chain carries TRBV19 and TRBJ2-1; 8 nucleotides line up with TRBD2. The CDR3 sequence is 17 residues long. Trimming at V came to 4 bases and at J to 5 bases, leaving 13 bases not matched to a gene. Germline V CDR1 and CDR2: LNHDA, SQIVND (reference sequence). The CDR3: CASSTQPTSGPNNEQFF. CDR3 nucleotide sequence: TGTGCCAGTAGTACCCAACCAACTAGCGGACCTAACAATGAGCAGTTCTTC.

The gene calls are TRBV7-8 and TRBJ1-1, with a tentative D call TRBD1 (5 bases). V shed 4 bases and J shed 5 bases, with 14 bases lying between them. The CDR3 sequence is 14 residues long. Germline assignment: CDR1 SGHVS and CDR2 FQNEAQ. CDR3 loop: CASSSQVRGTEAFF. Written as DNA, the CDR3 is TGTGCCAGCAGCTCCCAGGTCCGGGGGACTGAAGCTTTCTTT. Together with reference TRBV7-8 and TRBJ1-1, the CDR3 gives the full variable domain: GAGVSQSPRYKVAKRGQDVALRCDPISGHVSLFWYQQALGQGPEFLTYFQNEAQLDKSGLPSDRFFAERPEGSVSTLKIQRTQQEDSAVYLCASSSQVRGTEAFFGQGTRLTVV.